This T cell receptor beta chain emerged from a study of T cell repertoires in cytomegalovirus infection. Study-wide context: Used in the study were CMV epitopes, some recently identified and HLA-C-restricted, others well-studied and HLA-B-restricted.

MiXCR was run by TCRdb on the reads, yielding one entry per CDR3 protein. The top ten hold around a sixth of the sample, which has nearly 700,000 distinct CDR3 sequences, around a third seen once. Study observations and caveats: HLA-C-restricted TCR beta clonotypes specific for CMV led the ex vivo response.

J was trimmed by 2 bases and V by 5 bases; bases with no gene match: 10. This CDR3 has 15 amino acids. CDR1 is DFQATT and CDR2 is SNEGSKA in the germline V gene (reference sequence). A few counts support this clonotype. Antigen: not known. The TCR originated in a human donor in good health (CMV status not recorded). Some clones in this sample may be carry-over from other donors' samples. The chain has TRBV20-1 and TRBJ2-3; the match to TRBD2 covers 7 bases. Sequences were derived from cultured PBMCs, sampled from culture after CMV antigen stimulation. The CDR3 coding sequence is TGCAGTGCTGGTCTGGCGGGAGTAAACACAGATACGCAGTATTTT. It specifies CSAGLAGVNTDTQYF.